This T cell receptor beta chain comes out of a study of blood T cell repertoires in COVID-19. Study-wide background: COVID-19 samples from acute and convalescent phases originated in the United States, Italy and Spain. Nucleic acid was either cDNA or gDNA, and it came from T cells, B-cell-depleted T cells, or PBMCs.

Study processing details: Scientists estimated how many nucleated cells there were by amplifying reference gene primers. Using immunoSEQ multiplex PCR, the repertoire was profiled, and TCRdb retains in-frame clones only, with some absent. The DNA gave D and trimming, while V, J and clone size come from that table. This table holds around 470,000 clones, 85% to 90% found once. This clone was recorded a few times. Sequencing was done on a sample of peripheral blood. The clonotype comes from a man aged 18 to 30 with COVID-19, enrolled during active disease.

The CDR3 loop is CASSLTGGADGYTF. The CDR3 DNA reads TGTGCCAGCAGTCTAACAGGGGGCGCTGATGGCTACACCTTC. J is TRBJ1-2 and V is TRBV2, with TRBD1 identical over 9 bases. The germline CDR1 and CDR2 sequences are SNHLY and FYNNEI. Trimming took 5 bases from V and 6 from J; bases not matched to a gene: 7. This CDR3 region has 14 residues.